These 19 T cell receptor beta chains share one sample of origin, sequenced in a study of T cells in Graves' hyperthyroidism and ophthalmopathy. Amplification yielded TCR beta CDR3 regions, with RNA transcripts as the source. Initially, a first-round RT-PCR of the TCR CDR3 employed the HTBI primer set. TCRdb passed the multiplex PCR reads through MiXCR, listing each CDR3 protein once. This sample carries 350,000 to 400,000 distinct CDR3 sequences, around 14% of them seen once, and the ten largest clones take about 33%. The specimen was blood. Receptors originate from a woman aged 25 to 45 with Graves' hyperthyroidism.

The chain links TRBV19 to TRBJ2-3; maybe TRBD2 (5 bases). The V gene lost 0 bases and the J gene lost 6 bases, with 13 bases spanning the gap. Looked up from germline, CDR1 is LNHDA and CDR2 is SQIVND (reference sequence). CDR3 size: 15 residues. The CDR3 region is CASSIDLGLLDTQYF. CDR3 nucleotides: TGTGCCAGTAGTATAGACCTCGGACTCCTTGATACGCAGTATTTT.

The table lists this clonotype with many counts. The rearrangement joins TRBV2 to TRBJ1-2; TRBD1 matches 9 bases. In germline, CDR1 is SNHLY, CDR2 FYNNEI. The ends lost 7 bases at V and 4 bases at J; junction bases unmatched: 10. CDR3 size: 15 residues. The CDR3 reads CASTPQGAGPYGYTF. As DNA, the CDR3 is TGTGCCAGCACCCCACAGGGGGCCGGACCCTATGGCTACACCTTC.

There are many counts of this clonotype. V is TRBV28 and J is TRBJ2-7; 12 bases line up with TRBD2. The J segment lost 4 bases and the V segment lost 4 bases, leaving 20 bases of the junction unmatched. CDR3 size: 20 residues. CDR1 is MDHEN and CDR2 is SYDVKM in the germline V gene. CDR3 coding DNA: TGTGCCAGCAGTTCTTCCAAAATCCGGACTAGCGGGAAGGTTGGTTACGAGCAGTACTTC. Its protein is CASSSSKIRTSGKVGYEQYF.

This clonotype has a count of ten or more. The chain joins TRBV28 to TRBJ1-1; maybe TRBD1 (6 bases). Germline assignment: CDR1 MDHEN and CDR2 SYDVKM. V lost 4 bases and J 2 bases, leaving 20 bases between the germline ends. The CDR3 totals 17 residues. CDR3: CASSYPFGQKPNTEAFF. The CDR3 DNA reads TGTGCCAGCAGTTACCCTTTCGGACAGAAACCTAACACTGAAGCTTTCTTT.

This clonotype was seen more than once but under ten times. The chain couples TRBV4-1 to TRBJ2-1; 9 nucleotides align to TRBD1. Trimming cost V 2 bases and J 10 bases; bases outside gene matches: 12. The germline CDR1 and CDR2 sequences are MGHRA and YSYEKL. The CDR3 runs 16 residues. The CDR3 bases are TGCGCCAGCAGCCAAAACCGGGACAGGGATATTTGGGAGCAGTTCTTC. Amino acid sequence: CASSQNRDRDIWEQFF.

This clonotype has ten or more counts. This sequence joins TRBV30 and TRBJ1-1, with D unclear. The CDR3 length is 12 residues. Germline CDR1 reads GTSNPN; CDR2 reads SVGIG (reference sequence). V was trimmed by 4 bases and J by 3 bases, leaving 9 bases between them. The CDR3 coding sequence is TGTGCCTGGATACGGGTCGACACTGAAGCTTTCTTT. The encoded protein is CAWIRVDTEAFF.

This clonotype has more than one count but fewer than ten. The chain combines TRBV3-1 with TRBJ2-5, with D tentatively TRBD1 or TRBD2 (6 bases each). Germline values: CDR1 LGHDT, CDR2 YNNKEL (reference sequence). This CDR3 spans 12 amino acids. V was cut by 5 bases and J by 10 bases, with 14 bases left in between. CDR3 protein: CASSVYRGRQYF. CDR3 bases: TGTGCCAGCAGCGTATATCGGGGGCGCCAGTACTTC.

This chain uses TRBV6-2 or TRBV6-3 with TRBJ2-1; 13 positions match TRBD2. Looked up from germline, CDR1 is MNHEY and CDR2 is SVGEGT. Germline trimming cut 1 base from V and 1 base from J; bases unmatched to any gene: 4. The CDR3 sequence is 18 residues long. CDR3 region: CASSYYGLAGDSYNEQFF. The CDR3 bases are TGTGCCAGCAGTTACTACGGACTAGCGGGAGATTCCTACAATGAGCAGTTCTTC.

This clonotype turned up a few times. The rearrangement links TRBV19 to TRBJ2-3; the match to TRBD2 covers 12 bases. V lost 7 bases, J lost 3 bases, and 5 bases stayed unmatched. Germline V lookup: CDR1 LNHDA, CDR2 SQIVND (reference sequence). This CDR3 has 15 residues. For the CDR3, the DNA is TGTGCCAGTATTCTAACTAGCGGGAGGACAGATACGCAGTATTTT. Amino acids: CASILTSGRTDTQYF. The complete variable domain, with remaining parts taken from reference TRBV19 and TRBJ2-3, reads DGGITQSPKYLFRKEGQNVTLSCEQNLNHDAMYWYRQDPGQGLRLIYYSQIVNDFQKGDIAEGYSVSREKKESFPLTVTSAQKNPTAFYLCASILTSGRTDTQYFGPGTRLTVL.

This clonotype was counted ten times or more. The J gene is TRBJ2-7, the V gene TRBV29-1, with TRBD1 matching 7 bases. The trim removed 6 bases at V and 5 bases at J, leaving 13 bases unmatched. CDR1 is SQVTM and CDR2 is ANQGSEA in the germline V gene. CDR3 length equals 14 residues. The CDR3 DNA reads TGCAGCGTCGGAGGCTGGACAGGTGAAAACGAGCAGTACTTC. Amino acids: CSVGGWTGENEQYF.

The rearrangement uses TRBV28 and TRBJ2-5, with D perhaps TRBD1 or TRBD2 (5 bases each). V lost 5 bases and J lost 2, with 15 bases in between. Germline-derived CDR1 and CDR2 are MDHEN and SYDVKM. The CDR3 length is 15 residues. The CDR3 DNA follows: TGTGCCAGCAGTCAAACGGGGCCTATTCAAGAGACCCAGTACTTC. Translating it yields CASSQTGPIQETQYF.

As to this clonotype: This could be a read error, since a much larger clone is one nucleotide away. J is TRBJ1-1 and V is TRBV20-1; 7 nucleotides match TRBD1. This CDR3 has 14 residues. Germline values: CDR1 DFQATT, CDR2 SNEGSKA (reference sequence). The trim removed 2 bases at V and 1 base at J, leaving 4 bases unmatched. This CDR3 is CSARKRTGNTEAFF. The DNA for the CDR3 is TGCAGTGCTAGAAAGAGGACAGGGAACACTGAAGCTTTCTTT.

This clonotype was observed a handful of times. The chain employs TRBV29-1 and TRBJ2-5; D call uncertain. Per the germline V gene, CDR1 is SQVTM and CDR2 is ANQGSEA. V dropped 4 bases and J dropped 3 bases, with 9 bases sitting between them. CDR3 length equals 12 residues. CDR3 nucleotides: TGCAGCGTTGGGCCGCCAGAAGAGACCCAGTACTTC. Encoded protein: CSVGPPEETQYF.

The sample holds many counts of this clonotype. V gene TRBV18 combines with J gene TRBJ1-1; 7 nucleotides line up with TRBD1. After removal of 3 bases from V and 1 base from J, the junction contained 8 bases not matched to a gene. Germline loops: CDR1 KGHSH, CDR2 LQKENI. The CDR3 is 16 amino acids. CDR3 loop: CASSPRAGQSNTEAFF. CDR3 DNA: TGTGCCAGCTCACCGCGCGCGGGACAGTCGAACACTGAAGCTTTCTTT.

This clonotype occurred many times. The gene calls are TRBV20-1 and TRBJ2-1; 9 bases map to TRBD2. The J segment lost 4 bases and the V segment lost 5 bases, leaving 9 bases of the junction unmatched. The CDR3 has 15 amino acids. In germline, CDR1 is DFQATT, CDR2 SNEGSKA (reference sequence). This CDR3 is CSAPGGLAGYNEQFF. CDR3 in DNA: TGCAGTGCTCCAGGTGGGCTAGCGGGATACAATGAGCAGTTCTTC.

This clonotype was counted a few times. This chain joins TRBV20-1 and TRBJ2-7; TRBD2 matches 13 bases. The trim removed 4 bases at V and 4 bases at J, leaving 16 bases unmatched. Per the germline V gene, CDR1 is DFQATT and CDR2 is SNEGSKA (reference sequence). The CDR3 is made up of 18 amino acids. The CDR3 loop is CSAIVTSGRYRIRYEQYF. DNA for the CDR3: TGCAGTGCTATCGTGACTAGCGGGAGGTACAGAATCCGATACGAGCAGTACTTC.

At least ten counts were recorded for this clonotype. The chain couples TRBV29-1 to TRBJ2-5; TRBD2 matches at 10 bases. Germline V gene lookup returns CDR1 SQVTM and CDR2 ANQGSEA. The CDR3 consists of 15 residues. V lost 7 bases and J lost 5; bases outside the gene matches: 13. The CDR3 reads CSERSASGRLETQYF. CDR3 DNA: TGCAGCGAAAGGAGCGCTAGCGGGAGATTGGAGACCCAGTACTTC.

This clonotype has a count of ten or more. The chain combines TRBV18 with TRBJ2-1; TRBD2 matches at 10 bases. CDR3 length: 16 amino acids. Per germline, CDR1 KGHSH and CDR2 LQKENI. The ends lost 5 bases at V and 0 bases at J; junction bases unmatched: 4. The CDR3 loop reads CASSSLAGDSYNEQFF. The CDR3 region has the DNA TGTGCCAGCTCAAGCCTAGCGGGAGACTCCTACAATGAGCAGTTCTTC. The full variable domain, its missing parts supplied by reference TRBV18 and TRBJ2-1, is NAGVMQNPRHLVRRRGQEARLRCSPMKGHSHVYWYRQLPEEGLKFMVYLQKENIIDESGMPKERFSAEFPKEGPSILRIQQVVRGDSAAYFCASSSLAGDSYNEQFFGPGTRLTVL.

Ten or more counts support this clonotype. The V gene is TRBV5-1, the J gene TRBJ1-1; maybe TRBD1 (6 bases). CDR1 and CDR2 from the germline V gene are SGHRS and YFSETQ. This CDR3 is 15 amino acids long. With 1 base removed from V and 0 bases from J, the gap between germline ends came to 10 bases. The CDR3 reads CASSLIGQLNTEAFF. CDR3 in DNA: TGCGCCAGCAGCTTGATTGGACAGTTGAACACTGAAGCTTTCTTT.